This TCR beta chain was sequenced during a study of early T cells in non-severe SARS-CoV-2 infection. Whole-study context: Chains stayed unpaired after sequencing of bulk RNA from unsorted whole blood. Study-level results: Missing private and CD4 specificities, VDJdb matching favored anti-spike CD8 responses.

This clonotype was observed a handful of times. Its antigen is currently unknown. Germline V gene data show CDR1 as SQVTM and CDR2 as ANQGSEA. Losses at the gene ends were 2 bases for V and 1 base for J; bases not matched to a gene: 5. This CDR3 is built from 16 residues. Researchers tagged individual cDNA molecules with unique molecular identifiers. TCRdb reprocessed the 5' RACE reads via MiXCR and lists one record per CDR3 protein. Here the sample spans fewer than 85,000 distinct CDR3 sequences, about 14% being singletons. The chain is built from TRBV29-1 and TRBJ2-3; 11 bases are shared with TRBD2. Specimen: whole blood. This clonotype originated in an adult who was a healthcare worker with PCR-confirmed SARS-CoV-2 infection or an uninfected control (not recorded which). The CDR3 protein is CSVEPLAGGGTDTQYF. The CDR3 nucleotides read TGCAGCGTTGAACCCCTAGCGGGAGGAGGCACAGATACGCAGTATTTT.